The clone carrying this TCR beta chain has just one count. Its antigen remains unidentified. This sample was included in a study of follicular helper T cells after annual influenza vaccination. This CDR3 region has 12 residues. The germline V gene encodes CDR1 SGHTA and CDR2 FQGNSA. Trimming removed 5 bases from V and 9 bases from J, with 12 bases in between. General study results and limits: The much larger non-cTfh compartments may have been undersampled. ICOS+CD38+ cTfh clonality tracked population frequency, and its change tracked circulating plasmablast change.

Survey level resolution was used for TCRB sequencing. Sequencing used immunoSEQ multiplex PCR; TCRdb keeps in-frame clones, though not all of them. The table has roughly 9,900 clones, 65% to 85% seen once. Documented time point: 2013-2014 season, 7 days after vaccination. The origin of this receptor is an adult who received the influenza vaccine. The chain combines TRBV7-2 with TRBJ2-3; D gene ambiguous. The material was CXCR5- memory CD4+ T cells sorted from blood, obtained 7 days after influenza vaccination. The CDR3 DNA follows: TGTGCCAGCAGCCCGTCTAGATCAACGCAGTATTTT. As protein: CASSPSRSTQYF. Variable domain in full (rest from reference TRBV7-2 and TRBJ2-3): GAGVSQSPSNKVTEKGKDVELRCDPISGHTALYWYRQSLGQGLEFLIYFQGNSAPDKSGLPSDRFSAERTGGSVSTLTIQRTQQEDSAVYLCASSPSRSTQYFGPGTRLTVL.